One T cell receptor beta chain is described in this entry. The antigen remains unidentified. The V and J ends lost 8 bases and 1 base respectively, with 15 bases between them. This CDR3 region has 14 residues. This entry belongs to a study of response to subunit inactivated influenza vaccine. General study results and limits: The authors offered the suggestion that each seasonal influenza vaccination recruits few new T cells.

TCRdb used MiXCR to reprocess the RT-PCR reads, holding one entry per CDR3 protein. The sample yields 650,000 to 800,000 distinct CDR3 sequences, about 14% seen once. The source is a man in his fifties or sixties who received an inactivated influenza vaccine. The chain employs TRBV12-3 or TRBV12-4 and TRBJ2-7; possibly TRBD1 or TRBD2 for D (5 bases each). The sample consisted of PBMCs from blood, taken 14 to 15 days before vaccination. CDR3 nucleotides: TGTGCCAGCTCTGGGACGGTTGTGTCCTACGAGCAGTACTTC. Its protein product is CASSGTVVSYEQYF.